Listed below are T cell receptor beta chains from one sample, sequenced in a study of blood T cell repertoires in COVID-19. Some clones are missing from TCRdb's copy, which holds only in-frame ones; the method was immunoSEQ multiplex PCR. The repertoire holds over 120,000 clones, with around nine tenths as singletons. Sequenced sample: peripheral blood. The receptor set was obtained from a woman in her forties or fifties with active or convalescent COVID-19. CDR3s include the opening cysteine and the closing phenylalanine or tryptophan. Each record gives: V gene, J gene, CDR3 protein.

>TRBV6-6|TRBJ2-7
CASSIKPGQGSYEQYF
>TRBV20-1|TRBJ2-5
CSASVVERELWGGQETQYF
>TRBV30|TRBJ2-3
CAWSGRGDTQYF
>TRBV3-1/TRBV3-2|TRBJ1-2
CASSLTGSNYGYTF
>TRBV30|TRBJ1-3
CAWSPSRQGVGNTIYF
>TRBV18|TRBJ2-2
CASSQALAGYTGELFF
>TRBV6-2/TRBV6-3|TRBJ1-5
CASSPLKTGGLTWSNQPQHF
>TRBV20-1|TRBJ2-1
CSARHQNEQFF
>TRBV2|TRBJ2-5
CATKQGTYGTQYF
>TRBV19|TRBJ1-5
CASSGAGPQHF
>TRBV7-9|TRBJ2-5
CASSLLRTGEGETQYF
>TRBV15|TRBJ1-1
CATSGMAGVNTEAFF
>TRBV10-3|TRBJ1-5
CAISESKSGGESNQPQHF
>TRBV28|TRBJ1-1
CASILGQGFRTEAFF
>TRBV6-5|TRBJ2-2
CASRPSGGNAGELFF
>TRBV13|TRBJ1-3
CASSLAARGPGNTIYF
>TRBV2|TRBJ2-1
CASSELVNFDEQFF
>TRBV5-1|TRBJ2-7
CASSLGPSGGDGYEQYF
>TRBV7-9|TRBJ2-4
CASSLGTGETKNIQYF
>TRBV6-2/TRBV6-3|TRBJ2-2
CASSPLAGRTGELFF
>TRBV20-1|TRBJ2-1
CSASAKNEQFF
>TRBV7-9|TRBJ2-3
CASRLAGADTDTQYF
>TRBV2|TRBJ1-2
CASSEEVYGYTF
>TRBV28|TRBJ1-2
CASTNANYGYTF
>TRBV25-1|TRBJ2-2
CASSESGAGPGGELFF
>TRBV30|TRBJ1-6
CAWSVRMGQGNSPLHF
>TRBV6-6|TRBJ1-1
CASKGQGTFF
>TRBV5-1|TRBJ2-2
CASSLWPLGAGILNTGELFF
>TRBV7-9|TRBJ1-5
CASSTGQGSNQPQHF
>TRBV7-2|TRBJ1-1
CASSLRTHRVTNTEAFF
>TRBV25-1|TRBJ1-1
CASIGGYNLRAFF
>TRBV18|TRBJ1-4
CASSQTGSDEKLFF
>TRBV4-2|TRBJ2-1
CASSQAELAGGLGSYNEQFF
>TRBV19|TRBJ1-2
CASSTQYPQAMYGYTF
>TRBV7-2|TRBJ2-7
CASSLSPRGTFAYEQYF
>TRBV6-2/TRBV6-3|TRBJ2-1
CASSYDSGRVSNEQFF